This TCR beta chain is drawn from a study of shared clonotypes between healthy human individuals. The CDR3 has 14 residues. From germline, CDR1 is MNHNY and CDR2 SVGAGI (reference sequence). The V end lost 7 bases, the J end lost 5 bases, and 18 bases lay between the germline ends. CD45RO-negative, CCR7-positively selected cells formed the naive CD8 fraction, excluding terminally differentiated effector memory CD45RA+ cells. The assay was immunoSEQ multiplex PCR, and TCRdb's table has in-frame clones only and misses some. The table shows 750,000 to 1,000,000 clones, with over 90% occurring only once.

V is TRBV6-6 and J is TRBJ2-7; perhaps TRBD1 as D (5 bases). Source material: naive CD8+ T cells sorted from blood. This clonotype was obtained from a man aged 25 to 40 in good health. The CDR3 bases are TGTGCCAGCATTATGACAGCCGCATCTGACGAGCAGTACTTC. Encoded protein: CASIMTAASDEQYF.